The 4 T cell receptor beta chains below all came from one sample that was sequenced in a study of T cell changes during pregnancy in multiple sclerosis. The protocol was immunoSEQ multiplex PCR, while the TCRdb copy is restricted to in-frame clones and leaves out a portion. The profile shows about 53,000 clones, nearly 90% of them singletons. Sequenced material: peripheral blood, taken after pregnancy. The receptor set was obtained from a female donor in good health, enrolled as a control in a pregnancy study.

The J gene is TRBJ2-3, the V gene TRBV11-2; TRBD1 matches at 10 bases. V was clipped by 3 bases and J by 2 bases; unmatched bases: 2. The CDR3 is 15 amino acids. The germline V gene encodes CDR1 SGHAT and CDR2 FQNNGV. CDR3 sequence: CASSFGTGATDTQYF. In DNA, the CDR3 is TGTGCCAGCAGCTTTGGGACAGGGGCCACAGATACGCAGTATTTT.

The chain couples TRBV7-2 to TRBJ1-4; possible D gene TRBD1, 5 bases. The V gene lost 5 bases and the J gene lost 4 bases, with 11 bases spanning the gap. Germline V gene data show CDR1 as SGHTA and CDR2 as FQGNSA. This CDR3 comprises 14 residues. The chain's CDR3 is CASSLTVLNEKLFF. CDR3 in DNA: TGTGCCAGCAGCCTGACAGTCCTTAATGAAAAACTGTTTTTT.

The chain recombines TRBV25-1 with TRBJ1-2; possible D gene TRBD1, 6 bases. The CDR3 length is 14 residues. Deletions cut 4 bases from V and 3 bases from J, with 12 bases between. Germline assignment: CDR1 MGHDK and CDR2 SYGVNS. CDR3 DNA: TGTGCCAGCAGTGTAGGGGGATCGCACTATGGCTACACCTTC. Encoded protein: CASSVGGSHYGYTF.

CDR3 sequence reads: CAWSVGTGANEKLFF. The CDR3 coding sequence is TGTGCCTGGAGTGTAGGAACGGGGGCTAATGAAAAACTGTTTTTT. V gene TRBV30 combines with J gene TRBJ1-4, with a possible D match to TRBD1 (5 bases). This CDR3 has 15 amino acids. Trimming stripped 0 bases from V and 3 bases from J, with 11 bases between. Germline CDR1 is GTSNPN and CDR2 is SVGIG (reference sequence).